This T cell receptor (beta chain) was recorded in a study of human T cells and chemical hapten exposure. The overall study: Small pooled library volume differences mainly caused per-sample TCR yield variation.

V was trimmed by 4 bases and J by 2 bases, leaving 6 bases between them. Germline V gives CDR1 SQVTM, CDR2 ANQGSEA. The CDR3 is 11 residues long. Individual cDNA molecules each carried unique molecular identifiers attached by the library. Original methodology: Ranging from roughly 20,000 to 750,000, TCR counts per sample had a median value of around 94,000. In TCRdb, the RACE reads were re-called with MiXCR into one record per CDR3 protein. For this entry, the V and J calls and clone size follow TCRdb and not the study's own pipeline. Here the sample spans around 80,000 distinct CDR3 sequences, over 8.5% being singletons. The sample's time point: healthy volunteer bleed at 6 weeks. The template was total RNA from unfractionated whole blood.

Sequencing was carried out using whole blood. The TCR was taken from a male donor in good health. Some clones in this sample may be carry-over from other donors' samples. The chain combines TRBV29-1 with TRBJ2-7; D is uncertain. CDR3 DNA: TGCAGCGTTGGCCGAACCTACGAGCAGTACTTC. Amino acids: CSVGRTYEQYF.